The rows below give T cell receptor beta chains drawn from one sample of a study of blood T cell repertoires in COVID-19. Assay: immunoSEQ multiplex PCR; the TCRdb copy retains only in-frame clones and omits some. The table records 230,000 or so clones, about 85% of them present only once. Material for sequencing was PBMCs or T cells enriched from blood (not recorded which). These receptors all come from a woman aged 45-65 years who had been exposed to COVID-19. Each CDR3 is given with its conserved first and last residue. Fields, in order: CDR3 protein, CDR3 DNA, D gene, V gene, clone size, J gene. A D gene is named only where the DNA matches it firmly. Size values are once, few and many counts, or a class for expanded clones, and some rows have none.

CDR3 protein: CASSGSGTTDTQYF; CDR3 DNA: TGTGCCAGCAGCGGTAGCGGGACTACAGATACGCAGTATTTT; D gene: TRBD2; V gene: TRBV4-2; clone size: .; J gene: TRBJ2-3
CDR3 protein: CASSERRETPNYGYTF; CDR3 DNA: TGTGCCAGCAGTGAAAGGAGGGAAACCCCTAACTATGGCTACACCTTC; D gene: .; V gene: TRBV6-1; clone size: .; J gene: TRBJ1-2
CDR3 protein: CASSKRTAVSVNTEAFF; CDR3 DNA: TGTGCCAGCAGCAAGAGGACAGCTGTCTCGGTGAACACTGAAGCTTTCTTT; D gene: .; V gene: TRBV21-1; clone size: .; J gene: TRBJ1-1
CDR3 protein: CASKGGTDTQYF; CDR3 DNA: TGTGCCAGTAAGGGGGGCACAGATACGCAGTATTTT; D gene: .; V gene: TRBV19; clone size: .; J gene: TRBJ2-3
CDR3 protein: CASSLSRLAGDNEQFF; CDR3 DNA: TGTGCCAGCTCACTTAGCCGACTAGCGGGGGACAATGAGCAGTTCTTC; D gene: TRBD2; V gene: TRBV18; clone size: .; J gene: TRBJ2-1
CDR3 protein: CASSARGDGGGYTF; CDR3 DNA: TGTGCCAGCAGCGCTCGCGGGGACGGGGGAGGCTACACCTTC; D gene: .; V gene: TRBV9; clone size: once; J gene: TRBJ1-2
CDR3 protein: CASSHSREAAFF; CDR3 DNA: TGTGCCAGCAGCCATTCCCGCGAGGCAGCTTTCTTT; D gene: .; V gene: TRBV3-1/TRBV3-2; clone size: .; J gene: TRBJ1-1
CDR3 protein: CASSLAGGKTGNTIYF; CDR3 DNA: TGTGCCAGCAGCTTAGCGGGGGGGAAAACTGGAAACACCATATATTTT; D gene: .; V gene: TRBV7-9; clone size: .; J gene: TRBJ1-3
CDR3 protein: CASSPEGDDYGYTF; CDR3 DNA: TGTGCCAGCTCACCAGAGGGGGACGACTATGGCTACACCTTC; D gene: .; V gene: TRBV18; clone size: .; J gene: TRBJ1-2
CDR3 protein: CAWRDSTGGYGYTF; CDR3 DNA: TGTGCCTGGAGAGATAGTACAGGGGGCTATGGCTACACCTTC; D gene: TRBD1; V gene: TRBV30; clone size: .; J gene: TRBJ1-2
CDR3 protein: CASKGDRTNQPQHF; CDR3 DNA: TGTGCCAGCAAGGGGGACAGGACCAATCAGCCCCAGCATTTT; D gene: TRBD1; V gene: TRBV2; clone size: .; J gene: TRBJ1-5
CDR3 protein: CASSLSFGTGIGNTIYF; CDR3 DNA: TGTGCCAGCAGTTTATCATTTGGGACAGGGATTGGAAACACCATATATTTT; D gene: TRBD1; V gene: TRBV27; clone size: .; J gene: TRBJ1-3
CDR3 protein: CATSRVTFPGEQYF; CDR3 DNA: TGTGCCACCAGCAGGGTGACATTCCCAGGGGAGCAGTACTTC; D gene: .; V gene: TRBV15; clone size: .; J gene: TRBJ2-7
CDR3 protein: CASSTRDGMNTEAFF; CDR3 DNA: TGTGCCAGCAGCACCAGGGATGGCATGAACACTGAAGCTTTCTTT; D gene: .; V gene: TRBV7-8; clone size: .; J gene: TRBJ1-1
CDR3 protein: CSARTGGNSPLHF; CDR3 DNA: TGCAGCGCACGGACAGGGGGTAATTCACCCCTCCACTTT; D gene: TRBD1; V gene: TRBV29-1; clone size: .; J gene: TRBJ1-6
CDR3 protein: CASSDQRAYGYTF; CDR3 DNA: TGCGCCAGCAGTGACCAGAGGGCCTATGGCTACACCTTC; D gene: .; V gene: TRBV10-2; clone size: .; J gene: TRBJ1-2
CDR3 protein: CAIRDSGGSYNEQFF; CDR3 DNA: TGTGCCATCAGGGACTCAGGGGGTTCCTACAATGAGCAGTTCTTC; D gene: TRBD1; V gene: TRBV10-3; clone size: .; J gene: TRBJ2-1
CDR3 protein: CASSFNNEQFF; CDR3 DNA: TGTGCCAGCAGTTTTAACAATGAGCAGTTCTTC; D gene: .; V gene: TRBV28; clone size: once; J gene: TRBJ2-1
CDR3 protein: CASSLRTGHVSREQYF; CDR3 DNA: TGTGCCAGCAGTCTCCGGACAGGGCATGTTTCGCGCGAGCAGTACTTC; D gene: TRBD1; V gene: TRBV13; clone size: .; J gene: TRBJ2-7
CDR3 protein: CASSGDRTEAFF; CDR3 DNA: TGTGCCAGCAGCGGAGACAGGACTGAAGCTTTCTTT; D gene: .; V gene: TRBV5-8; clone size: .; J gene: TRBJ1-1
CDR3 protein: CAWSVRGATEAFF; CDR3 DNA: TGTGCCTGGAGTGTACGGGGGGCAACTGAAGCTTTCTTT; D gene: .; V gene: TRBV30; clone size: once; J gene: TRBJ1-1
CDR3 protein: CASSSSGGWVTEAFF; CDR3 DNA: TGTGCCAGCAGTTCCTCAGGGGGCTGGGTCACTGAAGCTTTCTTT; D gene: TRBD1; V gene: TRBV28; clone size: few; J gene: TRBJ1-1
CDR3 protein: CAISGEMIGTVVQPQHF; CDR3 DNA: TGTGCCATCAGTGGGGAAATGATTGGGACAGTCGTTCAGCCCCAGCATTTT; D gene: TRBD1; V gene: TRBV10-3; clone size: .; J gene: TRBJ1-5
CDR3 protein: CASRSTGDSNQPQHF; CDR3 DNA: TGTGCCAGCAGATCGACAGGTGATAGCAATCAGCCCCAGCATTTT; D gene: .; V gene: TRBV7-8; clone size: .; J gene: TRBJ1-5
CDR3 protein: CASSLVRTGTYTF; CDR3 DNA: TGTGCCAGCAGCTTAGTTAGGACAGGAACCTACACCTTC; D gene: TRBD1; V gene: TRBV11-2; clone size: .; J gene: TRBJ1-2
CDR3 protein: CASGKGQGNTGELFF; CDR3 DNA: TGTGCCAGCGGGAAAGGACAGGGGAACACCGGGGAGCTGTTTTTT; D gene: TRBD1; V gene: TRBV2; clone size: .; J gene: TRBJ2-2
CDR3 protein: CASKQNNEQFF; CDR3 DNA: TGTGCCAGTAAACAGAACAATGAGCAGTTCTTC; D gene: .; V gene: TRBV28; clone size: .; J gene: TRBJ2-1
CDR3 protein: CASSSRGTGYSGYTF; CDR3 DNA: TGTGCCAGCAGCTCCCGCGGGACAGGGTACAGTGGCTACACCTTC; D gene: TRBD1; V gene: TRBV11-1; clone size: .; J gene: TRBJ1-2
CDR3 protein: CASSLFASRTDTQYF; CDR3 DNA: TGTGCCAGCAGCTTGTTCGCCAGTCGCACAGATACGCAGTATTTT; D gene: .; V gene: TRBV5-5; clone size: few; J gene: TRBJ2-3
CDR3 protein: CASSLSTGPGGAFF; CDR3 DNA: TGCGCCAGCAGCTTATCGACAGGCCCGGGAGGGGCTTTCTTT; D gene: .; V gene: TRBV5-1; clone size: .; J gene: TRBJ1-1
CDR3 protein: CASSRLNRGHEQFF; CDR3 DNA: TGTGCCAGCAGCCGATTAAACAGGGGGCATGAGCAGTTCTTC; D gene: TRBD1; V gene: TRBV3-1/TRBV3-2; clone size: few; J gene: TRBJ2-1
CDR3 protein: CASSLAASGGVGSPHTQYF; CDR3 DNA: TGTGCCAGCAGCCTAGCCGCTAGCGGGGGGGTAGGATCACCCCATACGCAGTATTTT; D gene: TRBD2; V gene: TRBV7-2; clone size: few; J gene: TRBJ2-3
CDR3 protein: CASSLEYGNTEAFF; CDR3 DNA: TGTGCCAGCAGCTTGGAGTACGGTAACACTGAAGCTTTCTTT; D gene: .; V gene: TRBV5-4; clone size: .; J gene: TRBJ1-1
CDR3 protein: CASSRTSRGGNIQYF; CDR3 DNA: TGTGCCAGCAGTAGAACGTCGCGGGGGGGAAACATTCAGTACTTC; D gene: TRBD2; V gene: TRBV6-2/TRBV6-3; clone size: .; J gene: TRBJ2-4
CDR3 protein: CASSRSASRVDEQYF; CDR3 DNA: TGTGCCAGCAGCCGCTCCGCCAGCAGGGTCGACGAGCAGTACTTC; D gene: .; V gene: TRBV5-4; clone size: .; J gene: TRBJ2-7
CDR3 protein: CASSPFTGKGAEAFF; CDR3 DNA: TGTGCCAGCAGCCCTTTCACAGGGAAGGGCGCTGAAGCTTTCTTT; D gene: .; V gene: TRBV7-9; clone size: .; J gene: TRBJ1-1
CDR3 protein: CASSLRQGGYEQYF; CDR3 DNA: TGTGCCAGCAGTCTTAGACAGGGAGGTTACGAGCAGTACTTC; D gene: .; V gene: TRBV27; clone size: few; J gene: TRBJ2-7
CDR3 protein: CASSFGRQPNQPQHF; CDR3 DNA: TGTGCCAGCAGCTTTGGGCGCCAGCCTAATCAGCCCCAGCATTTT; D gene: .; V gene: TRBV7-8; clone size: .; J gene: TRBJ1-5
CDR3 protein: CASSPLAGLSTDTQYF; CDR3 DNA: TGTGCCAGCTCACCCTTAGCGGGGCTTAGCACAGATACGCAGTATTTT; D gene: TRBD2; V gene: TRBV18; clone size: .; J gene: TRBJ2-3
CDR3 protein: CASSLKRGGLYNNEQFF; CDR3 DNA: TGCGCCAGCAGCTTAAAGCGGGGGGGCCTTTATAACAATGAGCAGTTCTTC; D gene: TRBD2; V gene: TRBV5-1; clone size: .; J gene: TRBJ2-1
CDR3 protein: CASSLAGGQGARVTEAFF; CDR3 DNA: TGCGCCAGCAGCTTGGCCGGCGGACAGGGGGCGAGGGTTACTGAAGCTTTCTTT; D gene: TRBD1; V gene: TRBV5-1; clone size: .; J gene: TRBJ1-1
CDR3 protein: CASSLQGSDTQYF; CDR3 DNA: TGTGCCAGCAGTCTACAGGGATCAGATACGCAGTATTTT; D gene: .; V gene: TRBV12-3/TRBV12-4; clone size: .; J gene: TRBJ2-3
CDR3 protein: CASSRRTSGGPSDTQYF; CDR3 DNA: TGCGCCAGCAGCCGACGGACTAGCGGGGGGCCGTCAGATACGCAGTATTTT; D gene: TRBD2; V gene: TRBV5-1; clone size: .; J gene: TRBJ2-3
CDR3 protein: CASSLRPPGQSPSGANVLTF; CDR3 DNA: TGTGCCAGCAGCCTCCGGCCCCCGGGACAGTCCCCCTCTGGGGCCAACGTCCTGACTTTC; D gene: TRBD1; V gene: TRBV7-8; clone size: .; J gene: TRBJ2-6
CDR3 protein: CASSEYREAFF; CDR3 DNA: TGTGCCAGCAGTGAATACAGGGAAGCTTTCTTT; D gene: .; V gene: TRBV2; clone size: .; J gene: TRBJ1-1
CDR3 protein: CASSLLAGQGLGDEQFF; CDR3 DNA: TGTGCCAGCAGTTTACTAGCGGGGCAGGGGCTGGGGGATGAGCAGTTCTTC; D gene: TRBD2; V gene: TRBV7-9; clone size: .; J gene: TRBJ2-1
CDR3 protein: CASTQGVNTDTQYF; CDR3 DNA: TGCGCCAGCACCCAGGGCGTCAACACAGATACGCAGTATTTT; D gene: .; V gene: TRBV5-1; clone size: .; J gene: TRBJ2-3
CDR3 protein: CASSLKSNQPQHF; CDR3 DNA: TGTGCCAGCAGTCTAAAGAGCAATCAGCCCCAGCATTTT; D gene: .; V gene: TRBV27; clone size: once; J gene: TRBJ1-5
CDR3 protein: CASTYSGTGGYEQYF; CDR3 DNA: TGTGCCAGTACCTACTCCGGGACAGGGGGCTACGAGCAGTACTTC; D gene: TRBD1; V gene: TRBV19; clone size: .; J gene: TRBJ2-7
CDR3 protein: CASSRTALAGGPETQYF; CDR3 DNA: TGTGCCAGCAGCCGAACAGCGCTAGCGGGGGGGCCGGAGACCCAGTACTTC; D gene: TRBD2; V gene: TRBV3-1/TRBV3-2; clone size: .; J gene: TRBJ2-5
CDR3 protein: CSADRPYTEAFF; CDR3 DNA: TGCAGCGCCGACAGGCCATACACTGAAGCTTTCTTT; D gene: .; V gene: TRBV29-1; clone size: .; J gene: TRBJ1-1
CDR3 protein: CASSPLTGAYTEAFF; CDR3 DNA: TGTGCCAGCAGTCCTCTGACAGGGGCATACACTGAAGCTTTCTTT; D gene: TRBD1; V gene: TRBV27; clone size: .; J gene: TRBJ1-1
CDR3 protein: CATSDSLADSYNEQFF; CDR3 DNA: TGTGCCACCAGTGATTCACTAGCGGATTCCTACAATGAGCAGTTCTTC; D gene: TRBD2; V gene: TRBV24-1; clone size: .; J gene: TRBJ2-1
CDR3 protein: CASSLDRGSLPPYEQYF; CDR3 DNA: TGTGCCAGCAGCTTAGATCGAGGTAGCCTCCCCCCCTACGAGCAGTACTTC; D gene: .; V gene: TRBV11-2; clone size: .; J gene: TRBJ2-7